This is a list of T cell receptor beta chains from one sample in a study of blood T cell repertoires in COVID-19. Sequenced by immunoSEQ multiplex PCR; TCRdb stores in-frame clones only, minus some. Of approximately 400,000 clones in the sample, approximately 80% are singletons; the top ten hold 0.85% to 1.3%. Material for sequencing was peripheral blood. The receptors were gathered from a human donor with acute or convalescent COVID-19. The donor label of this sample is uncertain. Both conserved end residues are part of each CDR3. A D gene is named only where the DNA matches it firmly. Size is omitted from some rows. Given values are once, few, many or a class for expanded clones.

CDR3 protein: CASSPRTVTSGNIQYF; CDR3 DNA: TGTGCCAGCTCACCCAGGACCGTGACTAGCGGGAACATTCAGTACTTC; D gene: TRBD2; clone size: NA; J gene: TRBJ2-4; V gene: TRBV18
CDR3 protein: CASSSRFTGSSYEQYF; CDR3 DNA: TGTGCCAGCAGTTCCCGTTTTACGGGAAGCTCCTACGAGCAGTACTTC; D gene: NA; clone size: once; J gene: TRBJ2-7; V gene: TRBV6-5
CDR3 protein: CASSYPRGTSPDTQYF; CDR3 DNA: TGTGCCAGCAGTTACCCGAGGGGGACCTCTCCAGATACGCAGTATTTT; D gene: NA; clone size: NA; J gene: TRBJ2-3; V gene: TRBV6-5
CDR3 protein: CASSPGGSTGATRHEQYF; CDR3 DNA: TGTGCCAGCTCACCCGGGGGGTCGACAGGGGCCACACGCCACGAGCAGTACTTC; D gene: NA; clone size: NA; J gene: TRBJ2-7; V gene: TRBV18
CDR3 protein: CASSRGLGSYEKLFF; CDR3 DNA: TGTGCCAGCTCACGAGGGTTAGGGTCGTATGAAAAACTGTTTTTT; D gene: NA; clone size: NA; J gene: TRBJ1-4; V gene: TRBV18
CDR3 protein: CASSHTGYEQYF; CDR3 DNA: TGTGCCAGCAGCCACACAGGTTACGAGCAGTACTTC; D gene: NA; clone size: once; J gene: TRBJ2-7; V gene: TRBV14
CDR3 protein: CASSRTSGGALNEQYF; CDR3 DNA: TGTGCCAGCTCACGGACTAGCGGGGGGGCTCTGAACGAGCAGTACTTC; D gene: TRBD2; clone size: NA; J gene: TRBJ2-7; V gene: TRBV18
CDR3 protein: CASSLLAGANYGYTF; CDR3 DNA: TGCGCCAGCAGCCTTTTAGCAGGGGCTAACTATGGCTACACCTTC; D gene: NA; clone size: NA; J gene: TRBJ1-2; V gene: TRBV4-1
CDR3 protein: CASSYSQGEALYEQYF; CDR3 DNA: TGTGCCAGCAGTTACTCGCAGGGTGAGGCTCTCTACGAGCAGTACTTC; D gene: NA; clone size: NA; J gene: TRBJ2-7; V gene: TRBV6-2/TRBV6-3
CDR3 protein: CASSLLAGSYNEQFF; CDR3 DNA: TGTGCCAGCAGCTTATTGGCAGGCTCCTACAATGAGCAGTTCTTC; D gene: NA; clone size: NA; J gene: TRBJ2-1; V gene: TRBV5-5
CDR3 protein: CASSLYQTGYTDTQYF; CDR3 DNA: TGTGCCAGCAGCCTTTACCAGACAGGGTACACAGATACGCAGTATTTT; D gene: TRBD1; clone size: NA; J gene: TRBJ2-3; V gene: TRBV3-1/TRBV3-2
CDR3 protein: CASSGSRGYEQYF; CDR3 DNA: TGTGCCAGCAGTGGCAGCAGGGGGTACGAGCAGTACTTC; D gene: TRBD1; clone size: few; J gene: TRBJ2-7; V gene: TRBV28
CDR3 protein: CATSRMGTGGPVDTQYF; CDR3 DNA: TGTGCCACCAGCAGAATGGGTACGGGGGGGCCTGTAGATACGCAGTATTTT; D gene: TRBD2; clone size: NA; J gene: TRBJ2-3; V gene: TRBV15
CDR3 protein: CATRGGAGKVDEQFF; CDR3 DNA: TGTGCCACCCGGGGTGGGGCGGGAAAGGTCGATGAGCAGTTCTTC; D gene: NA; clone size: NA; J gene: TRBJ2-1; V gene: TRBV10-3
CDR3 protein: CASSSRPRTRGSTEAFF; CDR3 DNA: TGTGCCAGCAGTTCCCGGCCGCGAACGCGAGGGAGCACTGAAGCTTTCTTT; D gene: NA; clone size: NA; J gene: TRBJ1-1; V gene: TRBV6-2/TRBV6-3
CDR3 protein: CAWRRATYEQYF; CDR3 DNA: TGTGCCTGGAGGAGAGCCACCTACGAGCAGTACTTC; D gene: NA; clone size: NA; J gene: TRBJ2-7; V gene: TRBV30
CDR3 protein: CASSEWTSGRGEQYF; CDR3 DNA: TGTGCCAGCAGCGAATGGACTAGCGGGAGAGGCGAGCAGTACTTC; D gene: TRBD2; clone size: NA; J gene: TRBJ2-7; V gene: TRBV5-6
CDR3 protein: CASSSKYNEQFF; CDR3 DNA: TGTGCCAGCAGCTCCAAATACAATGAGCAGTTCTTC; D gene: NA; clone size: NA; J gene: TRBJ2-1; V gene: TRBV11-2
CDR3 protein: CASSQFGNTIYF; CDR3 DNA: TGTGCCAGCAGTCAATTTGGAAACACCATATATTTT; D gene: NA; clone size: NA; J gene: TRBJ1-3; V gene: TRBV11-1
CDR3 protein: CAWRGTGVTGELFF; CDR3 DNA: TGTGCCTGGAGGGGGACAGGGGTGACCGGGGAGCTGTTTTTT; D gene: TRBD1; clone size: once; J gene: TRBJ2-2; V gene: TRBV30
CDR3 protein: CASTVRQGWSSPLHF; CDR3 DNA: TGTGCCAGCACCGTGCGACAGGGGTGGAGTTCACCCCTCCACTTT; D gene: TRBD1; clone size: NA; J gene: TRBJ1-6; V gene: TRBV2
CDR3 protein: CATGQGNTEAFF; CDR3 DNA: TGTGCCACCGGCCAGGGGAACACTGAAGCTTTCTTT; D gene: NA; clone size: NA; J gene: TRBJ1-1; V gene: TRBV27
CDR3 protein: CASTTIQGMGNQPQHF; CDR3 DNA: TGTGCCAGTACTACGATACAGGGAATGGGCAATCAGCCCCAGCATTTT; D gene: NA; clone size: NA; J gene: TRBJ1-5; V gene: TRBV19
CDR3 protein: CASSLAASGQAFF; CDR3 DNA: TGCGCCAGCAGCTTGGCCGCTTCAGGCCAAGCTTTCTTT; D gene: NA; clone size: NA; J gene: TRBJ1-1; V gene: TRBV5-1
CDR3 protein: CASSGGLGSPLHF; CDR3 DNA: TGTGCCAGCAGCGGGGGTTTAGGATCACCCCTCCACTTT; D gene: NA; clone size: NA; J gene: TRBJ1-6; V gene: TRBV27
CDR3 protein: CASSAFGTGDYEQYF; CDR3 DNA: TGTGCCAGCAGTGCCTTCGGGACAGGCGACTACGAGCAGTACTTC; D gene: TRBD1; clone size: NA; J gene: TRBJ2-7; V gene: TRBV6-4
CDR3 protein: CASSLADAVADTQYF; CDR3 DNA: TGCGCCAGCAGCTTGGCGGATGCGGTCGCAGATACGCAGTATTTT; D gene: NA; clone size: NA; J gene: TRBJ2-3; V gene: TRBV5-1
CDR3 protein: CASSRRGQGRNQPQHF; CDR3 DNA: TGTGCCAGCAGTAGACGAGGACAGGGCCGGAATCAGCCCCAGCATTTT; D gene: TRBD1; clone size: few; J gene: TRBJ1-5; V gene: TRBV27
CDR3 protein: CASRTGNTEAFF; CDR3 DNA: TGTGCCAGCAGGACAGGGAACACTGAAGCTTTCTTT; D gene: NA; clone size: NA; J gene: TRBJ1-1; V gene: TRBV28
CDR3 protein: CSVMPGQGLYGYTF; CDR3 DNA: TGCAGCGTGATGCCGGGACAGGGCCTCTATGGCTACACCTTC; D gene: TRBD1; clone size: NA; J gene: TRBJ1-2; V gene: TRBV29-1
CDR3 protein: CASSPRAGVNSYEQYF; CDR3 DNA: TGTGCCAGCTCACCTCGGGCAGGGGTAAATTCCTACGAGCAGTACTTC; D gene: NA; clone size: NA; J gene: TRBJ2-7; V gene: TRBV18
CDR3 protein: CASSQLDRGNTIYF; CDR3 DNA: TGTGCCAGCAGCCAACTGGACAGGGGAAACACCATATATTTT; D gene: TRBD1; clone size: NA; J gene: TRBJ1-3; V gene: TRBV3-1/TRBV3-2
CDR3 protein: CASSQERRLSYEQYF; CDR3 DNA: TGTGCCAGCAGCCAAGAGCGGCGGCTCTCCTACGAGCAGTACTTC; D gene: NA; clone size: NA; J gene: TRBJ2-7; V gene: TRBV3-1/TRBV3-2
CDR3 protein: CASSMMRRVDSPLHF; CDR3 DNA: TGTGCCAGTAGTATGATGCGCAGGGTGGATTCACCCCTCCACTTT; D gene: NA; clone size: once; J gene: TRBJ1-6; V gene: TRBV19
CDR3 protein: CASSSRVPNTEAFF; CDR3 DNA: TGTGCCAGCAGTTCCAGGGTTCCGAACACTGAAGCTTTCTTT; D gene: NA; clone size: NA; J gene: TRBJ1-1; V gene: TRBV6-5
CDR3 protein: CASRLSGVNTGELFF; CDR3 DNA: TGCGCCAGCAGACTAAGCGGGGTGAACACCGGGGAGCTGTTTTTT; D gene: TRBD2; clone size: once; J gene: TRBJ2-2; V gene: TRBV10-2
CDR3 protein: CSAEEFYGYTF; CDR3 DNA: TGCAGTGCCGAGGAGTTCTATGGCTACACCTTC; D gene: NA; clone size: NA; J gene: TRBJ1-2; V gene: TRBV20-1
CDR3 protein: CASSFYNREGNEAFF; CDR3 DNA: TGTGCCAGCAGCTTCTATAACAGGGAGGGGAATGAAGCTTTCTTT; D gene: NA; clone size: NA; J gene: TRBJ1-1; V gene: TRBV5-6
CDR3 protein: CSVTSGGTHNEQFF; CDR3 DNA: TGCAGCGTTACTAGCGGGGGGACCCACAATGAGCAGTTCTTC; D gene: TRBD2; clone size: NA; J gene: TRBJ2-1; V gene: TRBV29-1
CDR3 protein: CSAGTPGELFF; CDR3 DNA: TGCAGTGCCGGGACACCCGGGGAGCTGTTTTTT; D gene: NA; clone size: NA; J gene: TRBJ2-2; V gene: TRBV20-1
CDR3 protein: CASMSGSYNEQFF; CDR3 DNA: TGTGCCAGCATGAGTGGCTCCTACAATGAGCAGTTCTTC; D gene: NA; clone size: NA; J gene: TRBJ2-1; V gene: TRBV2
CDR3 protein: CASSLQFSGRGSPYNEQFF; CDR3 DNA: TGTGCCAGCAGCTTGCAATTTAGCGGGAGGGGGAGTCCCTACAATGAGCAGTTCTTC; D gene: TRBD2; clone size: NA; J gene: TRBJ2-1; V gene: TRBV5-6
CDR3 protein: CASSQVRARGETQYF; CDR3 DNA: TGTGCCAGCAGCCAAGTCCGGGCCAGGGGAGAGACCCAGTACTTC; D gene: NA; clone size: NA; J gene: TRBJ2-5; V gene: TRBV16
CDR3 protein: CASSLSKRRGLANEKLFF; CDR3 DNA: TGTGCCAGCAGCCTGTCGAAACGAAGGGGGCTGGCTAATGAAAAACTGTTTTTT; D gene: TRBD1; clone size: NA; J gene: TRBJ1-4; V gene: TRBV3-1/TRBV3-2
CDR3 protein: CASNDPGADTQYF; CDR3 DNA: TGTGCCAGCAATGACCCCGGGGCAGATACGCAGTATTTT; D gene: NA; clone size: NA; J gene: TRBJ2-3; V gene: TRBV5-4
CDR3 protein: CASRGTSANTGELFF; CDR3 DNA: TGTGCCAGCAGGGGGACTAGCGCGAACACCGGGGAGCTGTTTTTT; D gene: TRBD2; clone size: NA; J gene: TRBJ2-2; V gene: TRBV7-9
CDR3 protein: CASSFSGGQGMRFF; CDR3 DNA: TGTGCCAGCAGTTTCTCCGGGGGACAGGGGATGCGGTTTTTT; D gene: TRBD1; clone size: NA; J gene: TRBJ2-2; V gene: TRBV28
CDR3 protein: CASSRFGTGPYEQYF; CDR3 DNA: TGTGCCAGCAGCCGATTCGGGACAGGGCCCTACGAGCAGTACTTC; D gene: TRBD1; clone size: NA; J gene: TRBJ2-7; V gene: TRBV5-6
CDR3 protein: CASSPRTGSYEQYF; CDR3 DNA: TGTGCCAGTAGCCCCCGGACAGGCAGCTACGAGCAGTACTTC; D gene: TRBD1; clone size: NA; J gene: TRBJ2-7; V gene: TRBV19
CDR3 protein: CASAGWDRAPQYF; CDR3 DNA: TGTGCCAGCGCGGGGTGGGACAGGGCCCCCCAGTACTTC; D gene: TRBD1; clone size: NA; J gene: TRBJ2-5; V gene: TRBV6-1
CDR3 protein: CASSYLGTGGAFGTDTQYF; CDR3 DNA: TGTGCCAGCAGCTATCTCGGGACAGGGGGCGCGTTTGGCACAGATACGCAGTATTTT; D gene: TRBD1; clone size: NA; J gene: TRBJ2-3; V gene: TRBV11-2
CDR3 protein: CASSEWQGAPRQYF; CDR3 DNA: TGTGCCAGCAGTGAATGGCAGGGGGCCCCTCGGCAGTACTTC; D gene: TRBD1; clone size: NA; J gene: TRBJ2-7; V gene: TRBV2
CDR3 protein: CASSQDRFGYTF; CDR3 DNA: TGTGCCAGCAGCCAAGACCGTTTTGGCTACACCTTC; D gene: NA; clone size: few; J gene: TRBJ1-2; V gene: TRBV3-1/TRBV3-2
CDR3 protein: CASSDVLGDGKEKLFF; CDR3 DNA: TGTGCCAGCAGTGACGTCTTAGGGGATGGGAAGGAAAAACTGTTTTTT; D gene: NA; clone size: NA; J gene: TRBJ1-4; V gene: TRBV6-1
CDR3 protein: CASSFGTSGIWRTDTQYF; CDR3 DNA: TGCGCCAGCAGCTTCGGGACTAGCGGGATATGGCGCACAGATACGCAGTATTTT; D gene: TRBD2; clone size: NA; J gene: TRBJ2-3; V gene: TRBV5-1
CDR3 protein: CASSLDFGKNYTF; CDR3 DNA: TGTGCCAGCAGCTTAGATTTTGGCAAAAATTACACCTTC; D gene: NA; clone size: NA; J gene: TRBJ1-2; V gene: TRBV7-2